These 7 T cell receptor beta chains were sequenced from one sample in a study of radiation and T cells in renal cell carcinoma. Time point described: blood 2 weeks post-SBRT. Treatment reported: 15 Gy SBRT to primary tumor, nephrectomy 4 weeks later. TCRdb's table, derived via immunoSEQ multiplex PCR, lists solely in-frame clones and lacks some. Seen here are over 60,000 clones, around 77% observed once, and the top ten hold about 7%. The starting material was blood, obtained from a patient whose treatment included radiotherapy and nephrectomy. The receptors derive from a man between 60 and 75 years old with renal cell carcinoma.

The sample holds a few counts of this clone. The gene calls are TRBV5-1 and TRBJ2-5, with D hard to call. The V gene lost 1 base and the J gene lost 1 base, with 8 bases spanning the gap. Germline assignment: CDR1 SGHRS and CDR2 YFSETQ. The CDR3 has 14 amino acids. CDR3 in DNA: TGCGCCAGCAGCTTGTTTGGCAGCCAAGAGACCCAGTACTTC. As protein: CASSLFGSQETQYF.

The V call is TRBV5-1, the J call TRBJ1-2; perhaps TRBD1 as D (6 bases). Deletions cut 6 bases from V and 4 bases from J, with 28 bases between. Germline CDR1 SGHRS, CDR2 YFSETQ. The CDR3 runs to 18 residues. The CDR3 spells CASNLGYGDKTRGYGYTF. The CDR3, as DNA: TGCGCCAGCAACCTTGGATATGGGGACAAGACCAGAGGCTATGGCTACACCTTC.

The genes are TRBV5-6 and TRBJ1-2; D may be TRBD1 (5 bases). This CDR3 is 16 amino acids long. The ends were cut back, 2 bases at V and 7 bases at J, with 21 bases in the middle. CDR1 is SGHDT and CDR2 is YYEEEE in the germline V gene. As DNA, the CDR3 is TGTGCCAGCAGCTTTCTCAGGGTAGGGCGGACTGGTGGCTACACCTTC. Translated, it gives CASSFLRVGRTGGYTF.

This clone is a singleton in its sample. J is TRBJ1-5 and V is TRBV7-2; D is uncertain. Germline V lookup: CDR1 SGHTA, CDR2 FQGNSA. The V and J ends lost 1 base and 0 bases respectively, with 7 bases between them. The CDR3 is made up of 15 amino acids. CDR3 DNA sequence: TGTGCCAGCAGCTTAGACAAGTATAGCAATCAGCCCCAGCATTTT. This translates into CASSLDKYSNQPQHF.

The CDR3 protein is CASSLRTGANTGELFF. CDR3 DNA sequence: TGCGCCAGCAGCCTTAGGACAGGTGCGAACACCGGGGAGCTGTTTTTT. This chain joins TRBV4-3 and TRBJ2-2; 7 nucleotides line up with TRBD1. V lost 4 bases, J lost 0 bases, and 5 bases stayed unmatched. From germline, CDR1 is LGHNA and CDR2 YSLEER. The CDR3 totals 16 residues.

This chain joins TRBV30 and TRBJ1-4; 8 bases align to TRBD1. Germline CDR1 reads GTSNPN; CDR2 reads SVGIG (reference sequence). CDR3 length equals 17 residues. The J segment lost 7 bases and the V segment lost 8 bases, leaving 21 bases of the junction unmatched. CDR3 nucleotide sequence: TGTGCCAATGGACAGGGAGCCGTGGGAGGGGGGGGTGAAAAACTGTTTTTT. Encoded protein: CANGQGAVGGGGEKLFF.

V usage is TRBV6-5 and J usage is TRBJ2-3, with D tentatively TRBD2 (5 bases). The V gene lost 0 bases and the J gene lost 5 bases, with 6 bases spanning the gap. The CDR3 loop spans 13 amino acids. Germline V lookup: CDR1 MNHEY, CDR2 SVGAGI. The CDR3 reads CASSYSGKDTQYF. The CDR3 coding sequence is TGTGCCAGCAGTTACTCCGGGAAAGATACGCAGTATTTT.